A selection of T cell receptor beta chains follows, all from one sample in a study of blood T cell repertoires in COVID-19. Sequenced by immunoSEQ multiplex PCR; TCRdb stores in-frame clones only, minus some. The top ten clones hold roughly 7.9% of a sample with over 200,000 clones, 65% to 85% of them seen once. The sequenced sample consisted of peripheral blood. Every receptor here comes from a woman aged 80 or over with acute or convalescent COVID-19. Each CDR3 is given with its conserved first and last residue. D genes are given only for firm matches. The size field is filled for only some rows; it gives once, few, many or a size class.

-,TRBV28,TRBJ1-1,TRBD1,CASSLYSYRQGRGTEAFF,TGTGCCAGCAGTTTATACTCTTACCGACAGGGGCGGGGTACTGAAGCTTTCTTT
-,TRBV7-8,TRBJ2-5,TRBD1,CAGRRQGALGDQETQYF,TGTGCCGGAAGACGACAGGGGGCCCTGGGGGACCAAGAGACCCAGTACTTC
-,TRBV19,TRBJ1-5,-,CASSRQMGNQPQHF,TGTGCCAGTAGCCGACAGATGGGAAATCAGCCCCAGCATTTT
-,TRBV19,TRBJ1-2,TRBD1,CASSPTGGLYGYTF,TGTGCCAGTAGTCCTACAGGGGGGCTCTATGGCTACACCTTC
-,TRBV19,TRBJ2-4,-,CASSTQSTGPRGNIQYF,TGTGCCAGTAGTACACAATCGACAGGCCCCCGAGGTAACATTCAGTACTTC
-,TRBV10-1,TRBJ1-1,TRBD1,CASSQGRDRGRNGTEAFF,TGCGCCAGCAGCCAGGGGCGGGACAGGGGGCGAAATGGCACTGAAGCTTTCTTT
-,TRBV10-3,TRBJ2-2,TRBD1,CAISDPGQGPTGELFF,TGTGCCATCAGTGACCCGGGACAGGGGCCCACCGGGGAGCTGTTTTTT
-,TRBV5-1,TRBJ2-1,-,CASSPTVPGQISYNEQFF,TGCGCCAGCAGCCCAACTGTTCCGGGACAAATCTCCTACAATGAGCAGTTCTTC
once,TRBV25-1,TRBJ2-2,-,CASSIQGRPGELFF,TGTGCCAGCAGTATACAGGGACGACCCGGGGAGCTGTTTTTT
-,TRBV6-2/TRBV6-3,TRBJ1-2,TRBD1,CASSYHLGTGLGYTF,TGTGCCAGCAGTTACCACCTCGGGACAGGGCTTGGCTACACCTTC
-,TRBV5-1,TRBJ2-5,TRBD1,CASSFMDRGTQETQYF,TGCGCCAGCAGCTTTATGGACAGGGGAACCCAAGAGACCCAGTACTTC
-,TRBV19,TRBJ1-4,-,CASGGRTNEKLFF,TGTGCCAGTGGGGGGAGAACTAATGAAAAACTGTTTTTT
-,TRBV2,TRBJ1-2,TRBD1,CASSGGQGAFTGYTF,TGTGCCAGCAGTGGGGGGCAGGGGGCCTTTACCGGCTACACCTTC
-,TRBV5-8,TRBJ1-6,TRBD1,CASSIGTGFRSPLHF,TGTGCCAGCAGCATCGGGACAGGGTTTCGTTCACCCCTCCACTTT
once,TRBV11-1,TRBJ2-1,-,CASSLGPGAYNEQFF,TGTGCCAGCAGCTTGGGTCCGGGGGCCTACAATGAGCAGTTCTTC
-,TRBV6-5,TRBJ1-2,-,CASSTRDMGYGYTF,TGTGCCAGCAGCACCCGGGACATGGGCTATGGCTACACCTTC
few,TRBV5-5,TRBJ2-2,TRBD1,CASNPGGWGTGELFF,TGTGCCAGCAACCCAGGGGGCTGGGGAACCGGGGAGCTGTTTTTT
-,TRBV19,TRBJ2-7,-,CASTEQELYEQYF,TGTGCCAGCACTGAACAGGAACTTTACGAGCAGTACTTC
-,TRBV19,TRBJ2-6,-,CASSVQDSYSGANVLTF,TGTGCCAGTAGTGTTCAGGACAGTTACTCTGGGGCCAACGTCCTGACTTTC
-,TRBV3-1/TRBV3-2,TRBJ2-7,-,CASSRARGGKRSYEQYF,TGTGCCAGCAGCCGAGCAAGGGGCGGGAAGAGGTCTTACGAGCAGTACTTC
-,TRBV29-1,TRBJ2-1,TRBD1,CSVEGGQGSYNEQFF,TGCAGCGTTGAAGGGGGACAGGGCTCCTACAATGAGCAGTTCTTC
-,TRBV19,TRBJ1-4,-,CASRLSGTTNEKLFF,TGTGCCAGTAGGTTATCAGGGACAACTAATGAAAAACTGTTTTTT
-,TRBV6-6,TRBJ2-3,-,CASSHVYLGGKGTDTQYF,TGTGCCAGCAGTCACGTATACCTGGGCGGAAAGGGGACAGATACGCAGTATTTT
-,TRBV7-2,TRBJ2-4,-,CASSLGGGRQNIQYF,TGTGCCAGCAGCTTAGGGGGGGGCCGTCAAAACATTCAGTACTTC
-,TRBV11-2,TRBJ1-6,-,CASSTPRGSNSPLHF,TGTGCCAGCAGCACTCCCCGGGGGAGTAATTCACCCCTCCACTTT
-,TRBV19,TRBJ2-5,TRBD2,CASSMRLAGGGETQYF,TGTGCCAGTAGTATGAGGCTAGCGGGAGGAGGCGAGACCCAGTACTTC
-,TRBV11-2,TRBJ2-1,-,CASSLSAPGEQFF,TGTGCCAGCAGCTTATCAGCGCCTGGTGAGCAGTTCTTC
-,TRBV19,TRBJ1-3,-,CASSTLGQHSGNTIYF,TGTGCCAGTAGTACGTTAGGACAGCACTCTGGAAACACCATATATTTT
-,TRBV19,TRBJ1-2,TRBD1,CASSIGDSGYGYTF,TGTGCCAGTAGTATTGGGGACAGCGGGTATGGCTACACCTTC
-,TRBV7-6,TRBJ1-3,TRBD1,CASSPRQGVDSGNTIYF,TGTGCCAGCAGCCCTAGACAGGGGGTGGACTCTGGAAACACCATATATTTT
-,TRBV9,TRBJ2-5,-,CASSVGHSGETQYF,TGTGCCAGCAGCGTAGGTCACTCCGGTGAGACCCAGTACTTC
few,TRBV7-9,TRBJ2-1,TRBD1,CASSVGQGSSYNEQFF,TGTGCCAGCAGCGTCGGACAGGGGAGCTCCTACAATGAGCAGTTCTTC
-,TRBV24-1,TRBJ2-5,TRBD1,CATSDTTGGRETQYF,TGTGCCACCAGTGACACAACAGGGGGCAGAGAGACCCAGTACTTC
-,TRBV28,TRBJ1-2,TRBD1,CASSLGQGGYGYTF,TGTGCCAGCAGTTTAGGACAGGGAGGGTATGGCTACACCTTC
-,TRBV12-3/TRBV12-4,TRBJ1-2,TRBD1,CASSLRRGLGYTF,TGTGCCAGCAGTTTACGGAGGGGGCTTGGCTACACCTTC
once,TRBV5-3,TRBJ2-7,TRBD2,CARSTPREGTYEQYF,TGTGCCAGAAGCACCCCTAGGGAGGGAACCTACGAGCAGTACTTC
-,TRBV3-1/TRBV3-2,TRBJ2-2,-,CASSQRLAGLTGELFF,TGTGCCAGCAGCCAAAGGTTGGCGGGACTCACCGGGGAGCTGTTTTTT
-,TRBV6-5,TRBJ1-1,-,CASSSLTVDTEAFF,TGTGCCAGCAGTTCTCTCACAGTGGACACTGAAGCTTTCTTT
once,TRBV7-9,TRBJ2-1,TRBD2,CASSRGTSGRANEQFF,TGTGCCAGCAGCCGAGGGACTAGCGGGAGGGCCAATGAGCAGTTCTTC
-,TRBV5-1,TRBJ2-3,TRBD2,CASSLLAGTLSTDTQYF,TGCGCCAGCAGCTTACTAGCGGGGACACTTAGCACAGATACGCAGTATTTT
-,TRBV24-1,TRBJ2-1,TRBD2,CATSRISGSKNEQFF,TGTGCCACCAGTCGGATTAGCGGGAGTAAGAATGAGCAGTTCTTC
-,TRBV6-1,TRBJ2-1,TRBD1,CASSLPGGQDEQFF,TGTGCCAGCAGTCTCCCCGGGGGACAGGATGAGCAGTTCTTC
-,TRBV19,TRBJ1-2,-,CASSPSQGTGGYTF,TGTGCCAGTAGCCCGTCCCAGGGAACGGGTGGCTACACCTTC
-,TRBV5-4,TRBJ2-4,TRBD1,CASSALQGALDIQYF,TGTGCCAGCAGCGCGCTACAGGGGGCGCTTGACATTCAGTACTTC
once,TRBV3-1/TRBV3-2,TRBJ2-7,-,CASSYRAEQYF,TGTGCCAGCAGCTACAGGGCTGAGCAGTACTTC
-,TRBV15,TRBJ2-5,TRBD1,CATSRQTGGRQETQYF,TGTGCCACCAGCAGACAAACAGGGGGGAGGCAAGAGACCCAGTACTTC
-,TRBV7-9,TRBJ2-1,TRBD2,CASSLLAGSHKQFF,TGTGCCAGCAGCTTACTAGCGGGTTCCCATAAGCAGTTCTTC
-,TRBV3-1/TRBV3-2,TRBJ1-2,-,CASSQGAAWMIRNGYTF,TGTGCCAGCAGCCAAGGGGCAGCCTGGATGATCCGAAATGGCTACACCTTC
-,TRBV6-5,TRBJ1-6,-,CASSLSVEGSLHF,TGTGCCAGCAGTTTGTCAGTGGAGGGATCCCTCCACTTT
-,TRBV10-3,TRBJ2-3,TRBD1,CAISVGTVPLDTQYF,TGTGCCATCAGTGTCGGGACAGTTCCCTTGGATACGCAGTATTTT
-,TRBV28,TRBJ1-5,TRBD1,CASINLRGGRGQGQPQHF,TGTGCCAGCATCAATTTGAGGGGTGGCAGGGGGCAGGGTCAGCCCCAGCATTTT
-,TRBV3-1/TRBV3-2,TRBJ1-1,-,CASSPISRSETEAFF,TGTGCCAGCAGCCCCATTTCCAGGTCAGAGACTGAAGCTTTCTTT
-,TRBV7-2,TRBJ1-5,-,CASSLAAGGTGQPQHF,TGTGCCAGCAGCTTAGCAGCCGGGGGAACGGGGCAGCCCCAGCATTTT